The present T cell receptor beta chain was sequenced within a study of T cell responses to AZD1222 COVID-19 vaccine. Study-wide findings and caveats: There were repertoire samples only from the period after the peak T cell response.

In the case of this clone: The antigen is unknown.

V shed 4 bases and J shed 4 bases, with 4 bases lying between them. The germline V gene has CDR1 SGHNT and CDR2 YYREEE (reference sequence). The CDR3 consists of 11 residues. TCRdb's table, derived via immunoSEQ multiplex PCR, lists solely in-frame clones and lacks some. Counted here are 150,000 to 200,000 clones, about nine tenths occurring once; the ten biggest clones make up more than 1.5%. The receptor was isolated from an adult who received the AZD1222 COVID-19 vaccine. The chain combines TRBV5-4 with TRBJ2-3; no clear D gene. The sample here was peripheral blood, taken 28 days after the second AZD1222 dose. The DNA of the CDR3 is TGTGCCAGCAGCCCCCCAGATACGCAGTATTTT. Its translation: CASSPPDTQYF.